This note documents a single T cell receptor (beta chain) sequence. Clones were sequenced by immunoSEQ multiplex PCR, and TCRdb holds only the in-frame ones, with some missing. The sample shows about 30,000 clones, 72% of them seen only once. The sample comes from a study of early stage breast cancer tumors. Study background: ER+/PR+/HER2- status applied to about 80% of the 16 invasive breast tumors.

The source material was blood. The origin of this receptor is a person between 45 and 65 years old with breast cancer.

This CDR3 is CASSFSGKRQETQYF. The CDR3 DNA reads as TGCGCCAGCAGCTTTTCAGGGAAGAGGCAAGAGACCCAGTACTTC. The rearrangement uses TRBV5-1 and TRBJ2-5; TRBD1 might be the D (5 bases). Germline V gene lookup returns CDR1 SGHRS and CDR2 YFSETQ. This CDR3 is 15 amino acids long. With 2 bases removed from V and 2 bases from J, the gap between germline ends came to 13 bases.